A selection of T cell receptor beta chains follows, all from one sample in a study of blood T cell repertoires in COVID-19. Profiling relied on immunoSEQ multiplex PCR, and the TCRdb table lists in-frame clones only, not all of them. The sample gives just over 300,000 clones, around 84% of which show up once; around 4.6% is in the top ten. The sequencing input was PBMCs or T cells enriched from blood (not recorded which). The receptor source for this set is a man younger than 45 who had recovered from COVID-19. Both conserved end residues are part of each CDR3. Fields, in order: CDR3 protein, clone size, V gene, J gene. The size field is filled for only some rows; it gives once, few, many or a size class.

cdr3_aa: CASSLGWGLAGTYNEQFF
clone_size: NA
v_call: TRBV28
j_call: TRBJ2-1

cdr3_aa: CATSDSGFRRYTF
clone_size: few
v_call: TRBV24-1
j_call: TRBJ1-2

cdr3_aa: CASSRTSGRSGELFF
clone_size: NA
v_call: TRBV7-2
j_call: TRBJ2-2

cdr3_aa: CASCERGEWTDTQYF
clone_size: NA
v_call: TRBV19
j_call: TRBJ2-3

cdr3_aa: CAISESRGRYNSPLHF
clone_size: once
v_call: TRBV10-3
j_call: TRBJ1-6

cdr3_aa: CSASQGYEQYF
clone_size: NA
v_call: TRBV20-1
j_call: TRBJ2-7

cdr3_aa: CASSLDPGEQFF
clone_size: NA
v_call: TRBV11-2
j_call: TRBJ2-1

cdr3_aa: CASSLLLPTYEQYF
clone_size: NA
v_call: TRBV28
j_call: TRBJ2-7

cdr3_aa: CATSDGRWGLRNQPQHF
clone_size: few
v_call: TRBV24-1
j_call: TRBJ1-5

cdr3_aa: CASSRRQGFQETQYF
clone_size: NA
v_call: TRBV5-4
j_call: TRBJ2-5

cdr3_aa: CATSRDKGQGYEKLFF
clone_size: NA
v_call: TRBV15
j_call: TRBJ1-4

cdr3_aa: CASRLAGTGNTEAFF
clone_size: once
v_call: TRBV3-1/TRBV3-2
j_call: TRBJ1-1

cdr3_aa: CASSLVPGLGTGELFF
clone_size: NA
v_call: TRBV11-3
j_call: TRBJ2-2

cdr3_aa: CASSPPPTTSGEGSYNEQFF
clone_size: NA
v_call: TRBV18
j_call: TRBJ2-1

cdr3_aa: CSVRSFYGNEQFF
clone_size: NA
v_call: TRBV29-1
j_call: TRBJ2-1

cdr3_aa: CASSPRTLLREETQYF
clone_size: once
v_call: TRBV28
j_call: TRBJ2-5

cdr3_aa: CASSLDRGKQPQHF
clone_size: NA
v_call: TRBV18
j_call: TRBJ1-5

cdr3_aa: CASSLDGATNEKLFF
clone_size: NA
v_call: TRBV7-9
j_call: TRBJ1-4

cdr3_aa: CATAGTGSNQPQHF
clone_size: few
v_call: TRBV24-1
j_call: TRBJ1-5

cdr3_aa: CASSHDRREYF
clone_size: NA
v_call: TRBV11-3
j_call: TRBJ2-7

cdr3_aa: CATSASGGVNQPQHF
clone_size: NA
v_call: TRBV24-1
j_call: TRBJ1-5

cdr3_aa: CASKLLGASTDTQYF
clone_size: once
v_call: TRBV5-5
j_call: TRBJ2-3

cdr3_aa: CASSPGQGINQPQHF
clone_size: NA
v_call: TRBV18
j_call: TRBJ1-5

cdr3_aa: CASSRLADTDTQYF
clone_size: NA
v_call: TRBV27
j_call: TRBJ2-3

cdr3_aa: CASRNRDRGGTNEKLFF
clone_size: once
v_call: TRBV19
j_call: TRBJ1-4

cdr3_aa: CASSLVGRPPETQYF
clone_size: NA
v_call: TRBV7-9
j_call: TRBJ2-5

cdr3_aa: CASSSRAQGEKLFF
clone_size: NA
v_call: TRBV7-9
j_call: TRBJ1-4

cdr3_aa: CASSKVLGHREKLFF
clone_size: few
v_call: TRBV21-1
j_call: TRBJ1-4

cdr3_aa: CASSIIGLYNEQFF
clone_size: NA
v_call: TRBV19
j_call: TRBJ2-1

cdr3_aa: CASSYSRVGSGSPRETQYF
clone_size: NA
v_call: TRBV6-2/TRBV6-3
j_call: TRBJ2-5

cdr3_aa: CASSGDYRFGYTF
clone_size: once
v_call: TRBV2
j_call: TRBJ1-2

cdr3_aa: CASSLVRDEKLFF
clone_size: NA
v_call: TRBV5-5
j_call: TRBJ1-4

cdr3_aa: CASSPSTGAGNSPLHF
clone_size: NA
v_call: TRBV18
j_call: TRBJ1-6

cdr3_aa: CASQDRGNLYGYTF
clone_size: NA
v_call: TRBV10-3
j_call: TRBJ1-2

cdr3_aa: CASSPHSTYEQYF
clone_size: NA
v_call: TRBV6-5
j_call: TRBJ2-7

cdr3_aa: CASSVGGAGETQYF
clone_size: NA
v_call: TRBV28
j_call: TRBJ2-5

cdr3_aa: CASSLGLGGELFF
clone_size: NA
v_call: TRBV5-4
j_call: TRBJ2-2

cdr3_aa: CASSPPSAFYEQYF
clone_size: NA
v_call: TRBV7-2
j_call: TRBJ2-7

cdr3_aa: CASGQGLVNQPQHF
clone_size: NA
v_call: TRBV19
j_call: TRBJ1-5

cdr3_aa: CASSLRQGVAKNIQYF
clone_size: NA
v_call: TRBV5-8
j_call: TRBJ2-4

cdr3_aa: CAWSVTGETQYF
clone_size: NA
v_call: TRBV30
j_call: TRBJ2-5

cdr3_aa: CASSVGDYTF
clone_size: once
v_call: TRBV6-5
j_call: TRBJ1-2

cdr3_aa: CASRGVPGQENEKLFF
clone_size: NA
v_call: TRBV10-2
j_call: TRBJ1-4

cdr3_aa: CAGKTGILSGYGYTF
clone_size: NA
v_call: TRBV2
j_call: TRBJ1-2

cdr3_aa: CASSPGQGAGSPLHF
clone_size: NA
v_call: TRBV25-1
j_call: TRBJ1-6